One sample yielded the 15 T cell receptor beta chains listed below, sequenced in a study of cytomegalovirus exposure and HLA in healthy donors. PCR involved 60 Vbeta and 13 Jbeta primers. Measured with immunoSEQ multiplex PCR; TCRdb has only the in-frame clones, and not every one. The table has some 42,000 clones, roughly 47% seen once. The sample consisted of PBMCs. The receptors originated from a human donor in good health.

This rearrangement joins TRBV7-3 to TRBJ2-3; possible D gene TRBD1, 5 bases. The ends were cut back, 3 bases at V and 0 bases at J, with 10 bases in the middle. Germline V gives CDR1 SGHTA, CDR2 FQGTGA. The length of the CDR3 is 15 residues. The CDR3 DNA reads as TGTGCCAGCAGCTTCCGACAGTCTAGCACAGATACGCAGTATTTT. As protein: CASSFRQSSTDTQYF.

The chain links TRBV19 to TRBJ1-4; D is possibly TRBD1 (6 bases). Germline CDR1 is LNHDA and CDR2 is SQIVND (reference sequence). V was pared by 5 bases and J by 5 bases, with 12 bases between. CDR3 size: 14 residues. The CDR3 region is CASSFTGQNEKLFF. The DNA for the CDR3 is TGTGCCAGTAGTTTCACAGGGCAAAATGAAAAACTGTTTTTT. The full variable domain, rest sourced from reference TRBV19 and TRBJ1-4, is DGGITQSPKYLFRKEGQNVTLSCEQNLNHDAMYWYRQDPGQGLRLIYYSQIVNDFQKGDIAEGYSVSREKKESFPLTVTSAQKNPTAFYLCASSFTGQNEKLFFGSGTQLSVL.

This clone has more than one count but fewer than ten. V gene TRBV19 combines with J gene TRBJ1-4; the D gene is possibly TRBD1 (5 bases). The V end lost 6 bases, the J end lost 2 bases, and 16 bases lay between the germline ends. Germline V CDR1 and CDR2: LNHDA, SQIVND (reference sequence). The CDR3 loop spans 16 amino acids. This chain's CDR3 is CASRRAGGATNEKLFF. Written as DNA, the CDR3 is TGTGCCAGTAGGAGAGCGGGCGGGGCCACTAATGAAAAACTGTTTTTT.

About this clone itself: The sample has other DNA sequences that encode this CDR3 too. The rearrangement uses TRBV18 and TRBJ2-7, with unresolved D. Germline CDR1 reads KGHSH; CDR2 reads LQKENI. The germline V and J ends were trimmed by 3 bases and 2 bases, with 11 bases remaining between them. The CDR3 has 14 amino acids. This CDR3 is CASSPASTTYEQYF. The CDR3 bases are TGTGCCAGCTCACCTGCCAGTACCACCTACGAGCAGTACTTC. The whole variable domain, remainder taken from reference TRBV18 and TRBJ2-7, is NAGVMQNPRHLVRRRGQEARLRCSPMKGHSHVYWYRQLPEEGLKFMVYLQKENIIDESGMPKERFSAEFPKEGPSILRIQQVVRGDSAAYFCASSPASTTYEQYFGPGTRLTVT.

This clone was observed a few times. This sequence joins TRBV4-2 and TRBJ2-7; 7 bases map to TRBD2. Germline V CDR1 and CDR2: LGHNA, YNFKEQ. The CDR3 has 18 residues. The V and J ends lost 5 bases and 3 bases, in that order; junction bases with no gene match: 19. The CDR3 is CASSSGVSGRNTFYEQYF. The CDR3 nucleotides are TGTGCCAGCAGCTCTGGGGTTAGCGGGCGCAATACTTTCTACGAGCAGTACTTC.

In this sample, this clone turned up once. The chain uses TRBV5-1 and TRBJ1-2, with 10 bases identical to TRBD1. This CDR3 is built from 14 residues. Germline loops: CDR1 SGHRS, CDR2 YFSETQ. The ends lost 0 bases at V and 5 bases at J; junction bases unmatched: 1. The CDR3: CASSLEDRGYGYTF. The CDR3 coding sequence is TGCGCCAGCAGCTTGGAGGACAGGGGGTATGGCTACACCTTC.

The CDR3 spells CASISTDRYSYEQYF. The CDR3 DNA sequence: TGTGCCAGCATCTCGACAGACCGCTACTCCTACGAGCAGTACTTC. V and J are TRBV28 and TRBJ2-7, with D maybe TRBD1 (5 bases). The germline gives CDR1 MDHEN, CDR2 SYDVKM. There are 15 residues in the CDR3. Trimming removed 7 bases at V and 0 bases at J, with 16 bases between.

V and J are TRBV4-3 and TRBJ1-2; 7 bases agree with TRBD1. The V gene's germline CDR1 is LGHNA and CDR2 YSLEER. The ends lost 1 base at V and 6 bases at J; junction bases unmatched: 5. The CDR3 is made up of 14 amino acids. The CDR3 region has the DNA TGCGCCAGCAGCCAAGGTGACAGGGATCATGGCTACACCTTC. Translation: CASSQGDRDHGYTF.

The sample holds a few counts of this clone. The CDR3 loop reads CASSYKSPSGGTGAYEQYF. CDR3 DNA: TGCGCCAGCAGCTACAAATCCCCGAGTGGCGGGACAGGGGCCTACGAGCAGTACTTC. This chain links TRBV5-1 with TRBJ2-7; 10 nucleotides agree with TRBD1. The junction had 17 bases not matched to a gene; V was cut back by 3 bases and J by 2 bases. Germline lookup yields CDR1 SGHRS and CDR2 YFSETQ. This CDR3 region has 19 residues.

The genes are TRBV18 and TRBJ2-5; D remains unclear. There are 11 residues in the CDR3. CDR1 is KGHSH, CDR2 LQKENI, per germline. V dropped 4 bases and J dropped 3 bases, with 3 bases sitting between them. Written as DNA, the CDR3 is TGTGCCAGCTCACTAGAAGAGACCCAGTACTTC. Translating gives CASSLEETQYF.

The chain combines TRBV19 with TRBJ1-5; 8 bases are a match to TRBD1. This CDR3 has 14 residues. The ends lost 6 bases at V and 6 bases at J; junction bases unmatched: 7. Germline V gene lookup returns CDR1 LNHDA and CDR2 SQIVND (reference sequence). DNA for the CDR3: TGTGCCAGTAGAGACAGGGGATGGAGTCAGCCCCAGCATTTT. It is translated as CASRDRGWSQPQHF.

V is TRBV4-2 and J is TRBJ2-3; 8 positions match TRBD2. The V and J ends lost 4 bases and 0 bases, in that order; junction bases with no gene match: 3. Germline V gene lookup returns CDR1 LGHNA and CDR2 YNFKEQ. The CDR3 has 15 amino acids. The CDR3 region has the DNA TGTGCCAGCAGCCTGACTAGCGCTAGCACAGATACGCAGTATTTT. This codes for CASSLTSASTDTQYF.

This clone has just a few counts. The chain links TRBV19 to TRBJ2-1, with 7 bases fitting TRBD1. In germline, CDR1 is LNHDA, CDR2 SQIVND (reference sequence). V lost 6 bases to trimming and J lost 0 bases; unmatched junction nucleotides: 2. The CDR3 has 14 residues. CDR3 nucleotides: TGTGCCAGTAGGAGGGACAGCTCCTACAATGAGCAGTTCTTC. This encodes CASRRDSSYNEQFF.

A few counts support this clone. The rearrangement uses TRBV7-2 and TRBJ1-2; tentative D call: TRBD1 (5 bases). The germline V gene has CDR1 SGHTA and CDR2 FQGNSA. Trimming took 3 bases from V and 7 from J, leaving 12 bases between them. The CDR3 runs 13 residues. CDR3 nucleotide sequence: TGTGCCAGCAGCTTCAGCCAGGGCGGTGGCTACACCTTC. Translation: CASSFSQGGGYTF.

The rearrangement links TRBV4-1 to TRBJ2-7, with a tentative D call TRBD2 (6 bases). The V gene's germline CDR1 is MGHRA and CDR2 YSYEKL. V was pared by 1 base and J by 4 bases, with 14 bases between. CDR3 size: 15 residues. CDR3 protein: CASSQGIRAGYEQYF. The CDR3 nucleotides read TGCGCCAGCAGCCAAGGTATCAGGGCGGGGTACGAGCAGTACTTC.